This TCR beta chain was captured by sequencing in a study of cytomegalovirus exposure and HLA in healthy donors. General study results and limits: TCR beta chains numbering 164 were designated cytomegalovirus-associated.

Primers for the PCR totalled 60 Vbeta and 13 Jbeta. Libraries were prepared by immunoSEQ multiplex PCR; TCRdb keeps only in-frame clonotypes and omits some of them. Of some 98,000 clones in the sample, about three quarters are singletons; the top ten hold 1.4% to 1.5%. Germline V gives CDR1 SGHTA, CDR2 FQGNSA. This CDR3 comprises 14 residues. V was shortened by 6 bases and J by 4 bases, with 15 bases between the two germline ends. To note about this clone: Antigen unknown.

The specimen was PBMCs. The chain links TRBV7-2 to TRBJ1-2; D is possibly TRBD1 (6 bases). This receptor was identified in a man aged 40-55 years in good health and CMV-seronegative. The CDR3 is CASSFQTGGYGYTF. The CDR3 nucleotides are TGTGCCAGCAGTTTTCAGACAGGCGGCTATGGCTACACCTTC.